These T cell receptor beta chains were read from a single sample in a study of blood T cell repertoires in COVID-19. TCRdb keeps only in-frame clones here, not all; method: immunoSEQ multiplex PCR. The profile shows about 190,000 clones, 84% of them singletons. The sequencing input was PBMCs or T cells enriched from blood (not recorded which). These receptors were collected from a woman in her 30s who had recovered from COVID-19. CDR3s include the opening cysteine and the closing phenylalanine or tryptophan. The D gene is left open where the match is weak. The size entry is marked missing in some rows and otherwise reads once, few, many or a size class.

len	v_gene	abundance	d_gene	j_gene	CDR3nt	CDR3aa
15	TRBV4-1	once	NA	TRBJ2-1	TGCGCCAGCACCCACTCTGGGGGCAGGTACAATGAGCAGTTCTTC	CASTHSGGRYNEQFF
15	TRBV10-3	NA	TRBD1	TRBJ2-3	TGTGCCATCAGTGAGTCGACGACAGGGGGTGATACGCAGTATTTT	CAISESTTGGDTQYF
14	TRBV18	NA	NA	TRBJ1-1	TGTGCCAGCTCACCGGGACTGATGAACACTGAAGCTTTCTTT	CASSPGLMNTEAFF
12	TRBV12-3/TRBV12-4	NA	TRBD1	TRBJ1-1	TGTGCCAGCAACCTACAGGGGGCGATAGCTTTCTTT	CASNLQGAIAFF
16	TRBV18	once	TRBD2	TRBJ2-3	TGTGCCAGCTCACTTGGACTAGCGGGAGGAGGTGATACGCAGTATTTT	CASSLGLAGGGDTQYF
11	TRBV5-5	NA	NA	TRBJ1-1	TGTGCCAGCAGGCAGGGAACTGAAGCTTTCTTT	CASRQGTEAFF
11	TRBV20-1	NA	NA	TRBJ2-3	TGCAGTGCTAGAGGACTTTATACGCAGTATTTT	CSARGLYTQYF
15	TRBV20-1	NA	NA	TRBJ1-6	TGCAGTGCTAGTGTCAGACTCTCCTATAATTCACCCCTCCACTTT	CSASVRLSYNSPLHF
15	TRBV3-1/TRBV3-2	NA	NA	TRBJ2-3	TGTGCCAGCAGCCCAGGCAGGGCGAACACAGATACGCAGTATTTT	CASSPGRANTDTQYF
15	TRBV7-2	NA	TRBD1	TRBJ1-4	TGTGCCAGCAGCCAACGGACAGGGGTAAATGAAAAACTGTTTTTT	CASSQRTGVNEKLFF
17	TRBV5-8	NA	NA	TRBJ1-2	TGTGCCAGCAGTTTTTGGGGAAGGACAGAAGCTAACTATGGCTACACCTTC	CASSFWGRTEANYGYTF
16	TRBV4-2	NA	TRBD1	TRBJ2-2	TGTGCCAGCAGCCAAGCCGACAGGGATTTAACCGGGGAGCTGTTTTTT	CASSQADRDLTGELFF
15	TRBV15	NA	TRBD1	TRBJ1-2	TGTGCCACCAGCAGGAGCGGGACAGGGGTCGATGGCTACACCTTC	CATSRSGTGVDGYTF
15	TRBV28	NA	NA	TRBJ1-4	TGTGCCAGCAGTGGTCGAGGGAAGGGTAATGAAAAACTGTTTTTT	CASSGRGKGNEKLFF
15	TRBV30	NA	TRBD1	TRBJ2-1	TGTGCCTGGAGATTTACAGGGGAGTCTGTGAATGAGCAGTTCTTC	CAWRFTGESVNEQFF
15	TRBV15	NA	NA	TRBJ1-4	TGTGCCACCAGCAGACCACAGGGAACGAATGAAAAACTGTTTTTT	CATSRPQGTNEKLFF
14	TRBV7-3	NA	TRBD2	TRBJ2-1	TGTGCCAGCAGCTTAGGGGCTAGCGGTAATGAGCAGTTCTTC	CASSLGASGNEQFF
14	TRBV29-1	many	TRBD1	TRBJ2-3	TGCAGCGTTGGCCGGGACAGGGGCACAGATACGCAGTATTTT	CSVGRDRGTDTQYF
16	TRBV3-1/TRBV3-2	NA	TRBD2	TRBJ2-5	TGTGCCAGCAGCCAAGTCCTAGCGGGAGGGCAAGAGACCCAGTACTTC	CASSQVLAGGQETQYF
11	TRBV2	few	NA	TRBJ1-2	TGTGCCAGCGACAGGCACTATGGCTACACCTTC	CASDRHYGYTF
15	TRBV2	NA	NA	TRBJ2-1	TGTGCCAGTCCTCATGGCGGGCATGGGTACAATGAGCAGTTCTTC	CASPHGGHGYNEQFF
13	TRBV28	NA	TRBD1	TRBJ2-1	TGTGCCAGCAGAGGGGACAGCCTGACGGGGCAGTTCTTC	CASRGDSLTGQFF
14	TRBV5-1	few	NA	TRBJ1-6	TGCGCCAGCAGCTTGGTAGGAGATAATTCACCCCTCCACTTT	CASSLVGDNSPLHF
14	TRBV4-1	NA	TRBD2	TRBJ2-1	TGCGCCAGCAGCCAAATAGCGGGTTACAATGAGCAGTTCTTC	CASSQIAGYNEQFF
15	TRBV7-3	NA	NA	TRBJ2-3	TGTGCCAGCAGCTTACGGCGGGTACCTCAAGATACGCAGTATTTT	CASSLRRVPQDTQYF
13	TRBV19	NA	NA	TRBJ1-5	TGTGCCAGTAGTATAGGACAGAATCAGCCCCAGCATTTT	CASSIGQNQPQHF
16	TRBV19	NA	NA	TRBJ1-6	TGTGCCAGTAAAAGGTTTCCGACAGAAAGTAATTCACCCCTCCACTTT	CASKRFPTESNSPLHF
13	TRBV28	NA	NA	TRBJ1-5	TGTGCCAGCAGTTTTCTCGGCAATCAGCCCCAGCATTTT	CASSFLGNQPQHF
13	TRBV19	once	NA	TRBJ1-1	TGTGCCACTTCGCGAAGTTCTAGAACTGAAGCTTTCTTT	CATSRSSRTEAFF
14	TRBV2	NA	NA	TRBJ1-5	TGTGCCAGCAGCTTAACGGTGCGGAATCAGCCCCAGCATTTT	CASSLTVRNQPQHF
15	TRBV28	once	NA	TRBJ1-3	TGTGCCAGCAGTTTAGAACAGGTCTCTGGAAACACCATATATTTT	CASSLEQVSGNTIYF
14	TRBV9	NA	NA	TRBJ2-7	TGTGCCAGCAGCGTAGCTACAGAGATCTACGAGCAGTACTTC	CASSVATEIYEQYF
14	TRBV5-1	once	TRBD1	TRBJ2-5	TGCGCCAGCAGCCAGGGACAGGGGGAAGAGACCCAGTACTTC	CASSQGQGEETQYF
14	TRBV7-2	NA	TRBD2	TRBJ2-7	TGTGCCAGCAGCTTAGTGGGCGGGAGTTACGAGCAGTACTTC	CASSLVGGSYEQYF
20	TRBV9	NA	TRBD2	TRBJ2-7	TGTGCCAGCAGCGTAGGAGACCCGGGACTAGCGTTATCAAGCTCCTACGAGCAGTACTTC	CASSVGDPGLALSSSYEQYF
11	TRBV12-3/TRBV12-4	NA	NA	TRBJ2-4	TGTGCCAGCAGTTTAGCCGCCAGGGTGTACTTC	CASSLAARVYF
14	TRBV19	few	NA	TRBJ1-5	TGTGCCAGTAATCCTTCAGGGGATCGACAGCCCCAGCATTTT	CASNPSGDRQPQHF
13	TRBV9	NA	NA	TRBJ1-3	TGTGCCAGCAGCCCGGGACACCGAAACACCATATATTTT	CASSPGHRNTIYF
15	TRBV2	NA	NA	TRBJ1-4	TGTGCCAGCAGTTTCGACAGGCGGGGGATAGAAAAACTGTTTTTT	CASSFDRRGIEKLFF
15	TRBV6-1	NA	TRBD1	TRBJ1-1	TGTGCCAGCAGTGAGAGACAGGGGCGGGACACTGAAGCTTTCTTT	CASSERQGRDTEAFF
14	TRBV5-1	NA	NA	TRBJ2-3	TGCGCCAGCAGCTTGCGGGGGAGCACAGATACGCAGTATTTT	CASSLRGSTDTQYF
15	TRBV7-2	NA	NA	TRBJ1-2	TGTGCCAGCAGCCAAAGGGTAGGGAGTTACGATGGCTACACCTTC	CASSQRVGSYDGYTF
15	TRBV10-1	NA	NA	TRBJ1-2	TGCGCCAGCAGTGAGTCGGGGGCAGGAGAGTATGGCTACACCTTC	CASSESGAGEYGYTF
18	TRBV19	few	TRBD2	TRBJ2-4	TGTGCCAGTAGTTTATTGGCTAGCGGGGGAGTAGCCAAAAACATTCAGTACTTC	CASSLLASGGVAKNIQYF
15	TRBV19	NA	TRBD1	TRBJ1-6	TGTGCCAGTAGTATTACGGGACAGGGATCCTCACCCCTCCACTTT	CASSITGQGSSPLHF
14	TRBV6-5	NA	NA	TRBJ2-7	TGTGCCAGCAGTTACACCAGAGGGGGCTACGAGCAGTACTTC	CASSYTRGGYEQYF
12	TRBV6-5	once	NA	TRBJ2-1	TGTGCCAGCAGCGCTCTAGCTTATGAGCAGTTCTTC	CASSALAYEQFF
17	TRBV27	NA	TRBD2	TRBJ2-1	TGTGCCAGCAGCCTCGGACTAGCGGGAGTAAGTCCGAATGAGCAGTTCTTC	CASSLGLAGVSPNEQFF